The 5 T cell receptor beta chains below come from one sample, sequenced in a study of T cell responses to AZD1222 COVID-19 vaccine. The repertoire was sequenced with immunoSEQ multiplex PCR; TCRdb's copy has only in-frame clones and lacks some. Here the sample spans 150,000 to 200,000 clones, roughly 87% being singletons. Sequenced here: peripheral blood, sampled on day 0 of AZD1222 vaccination. These receptors all stem from an adult in good health.

CDR3 nucleotides: TGTGCCAGCAGCTACGGACCCAACACTGAAGCTTTCTTT. This encodes CASSYGPNTEAFF. The rearrangement uses TRBV5-4 and TRBJ1-1; D not resolved. Germline V gene sequence: CDR1 SGHNT, CDR2 YYREEE (reference sequence). V lost 3 bases, J lost 2 bases, and 8 bases lay in between. The CDR3 contains 13 residues. Filled out from reference TRBV5-4 and TRBJ1-1, the complete variable domain reads ETGVTQSPTHLIKTRGQQVTLRCSSQSGHNTVSWYQQALGQGPQFIFQYYREEENGRGNFPPRFSGLQFPNYSSELNVNALELDDSALYLCASSYGPNTEAFFGQGTRLTVV.

This chain uses TRBV7-8 with TRBJ1-2; D not certain. Germline-derived CDR1 and CDR2 are SGHVS and FQNEAQ. The CDR3 length is 16 residues. Trimming shortened V by 5 bases and J by 0 bases, and 16 bases separated the two germline ends. CDR3 in amino acids: CASSRPGGMPNYGYTF. For the CDR3, the DNA is TGTGCCAGCAGCCGGCCTGGAGGGATGCCTAACTATGGCTACACCTTC.

The count of this clone is one. The chain couples TRBV7-6 to TRBJ2-7; possibly TRBD2 for D (5 bases). CDR1 is SGHVS and CDR2 is FNYEAQ in the germline V gene. The germline V and J ends were trimmed by 5 bases and 2 bases, with 13 bases remaining between them. This CDR3 contains 14 residues. The CDR3: CASSPPPGTYEQYF. The DNA of the CDR3 is TGTGCCAGCAGCCCCCCCCCGGGGACCTACGAGCAGTACTTC.

The CDR3: CASRPGGAGGYTF. DNA for the CDR3: TGTGCCAGTAGACCGGGTGGGGCTGGCGGCTACACCTTC. The rearrangement links TRBV19 to TRBJ1-2, with TRBD1 as a possible D gene (5 bases). The CDR3 is 13 amino acids. CDR1 and CDR2 from the germline V gene are LNHDA and SQIVND (reference sequence). The V gene lost 6 bases and the J gene lost 8 bases, with 16 bases spanning the gap.

The chain employs TRBV2 and TRBJ2-7; TRBD1 agrees at 8 bases. Losses at the gene ends were 4 bases for V and 3 bases for J; bases not matched to a gene: 8. The germline gives CDR1 SNHLY, CDR2 FYNNEI. The CDR3 totals 15 residues. The CDR3 sequence is CASSVGQGAFYEQYF. The CDR3 DNA reads TGTGCCAGCAGTGTGGGGCAGGGGGCGTTCTACGAGCAGTACTTC.